Shown below are 24 T cell receptor beta chains from a single sample sequenced in a study of cytomegalovirus exposure and HLA in healthy donors. PCR amplification relied on 60 Vbeta primers (plus 13 Jbeta primers). Libraries were prepared by immunoSEQ multiplex PCR; TCRdb keeps only in-frame clonotypes and omits some of them. This table holds around 180,000 clones, about 90% found once. Sequencing was carried out using PBMCs. All receptors derive from a girl less than two years old in good health and CMV-seronegative.

This chain joins TRBV7-8 and TRBJ1-5; D remains ambiguous. Germline V CDR1 and CDR2: SGHVS, FQNEAQ. The CDR3 consists of 14 residues. V was cut by 5 bases and J by 4 bases, with 12 bases left in between. In nucleotides, the CDR3 is TGTGCCAGCAGCGAGGAGGCATTTAATCAGCCCCAGCATTTT. It specifies CASSEEAFNQPQHF.

The chain recombines TRBV2 with TRBJ2-1, with a possible D match to TRBD1 (5 bases). The CDR3 is 12 amino acids. The germline V gene has CDR1 SNHLY and CDR2 FYNNEI. V was trimmed by 7 bases and J by 5 bases, leaving 9 bases between them. The CDR3 coding sequence is TGTGCCAGCATTAGACAGAACAATGAGCAGTTCTTC. This encodes CASIRQNNEQFF.

The genes are TRBV5-1 and TRBJ1-5; 7 bases match TRBD1. V gave up 0 bases and J gave up 3 bases; unmatched junction bases: 3. CDR1 and CDR2 (germline): SGHRS, YFSETQ. This CDR3 is 15 amino acids long. The CDR3 sequence is CASSLGGQYNQPQHF. The CDR3 DNA is TGCGCCAGCAGCTTGGGGGGACAGTACAATCAGCCCCAGCATTTT.

This chain joins TRBV19 and TRBJ1-1; 7 positions match TRBD1. The CDR3 runs 16 residues. V shed 6 bases, J shed 4 bases, and the junction held 14 bases outside the gene matches. Per germline, CDR1 LNHDA and CDR2 SQIVND (reference sequence). The CDR3 DNA reads as TGTGCCAGTAGCGACAGGGCGGAATTTATCGGCACTGAAGCTTTCTTT. Its translation is CASSDRAEFIGTEAFF.

The chain has TRBV4-1 and TRBJ1-2; D gene ambiguous. Trimming removed 0 bases at V and 4 bases at J, with 9 bases between. This CDR3 contains 14 residues. From germline, CDR1 is MGHRA and CDR2 YSYEKL. The CDR3 DNA sequence: TGCGCCAGCAGCCAAGACTCCCTTCTCTATGGCTACACCTTC. It codes for CASSQDSLLYGYTF.

This clone appeared once. This chain connects TRBV6-4 to TRBJ2-5, with TRBD2 identical over 8 bases. The CDR3 runs to 16 residues. With V trimmed by 7 bases and J by 0 bases, 10 bases remained unmatched. Per germline, CDR1 MRHNA and CDR2 SNTAGT. The CDR3 DNA is TGTGCCAGCATGGCCCGTCAGCGGGGGTACCAAGAGACCCAGTACTTC. Translating it yields CASMARQRGYQETQYF.

CDR3 nucleotide sequence: TGCGCCAGCAGTGCGGGGGACGCCAAAAACATTCAGTACTTC. Amino acid sequence: CASSAGDAKNIQYF. The chain carries TRBV10-1 and TRBJ2-4, with D tentatively TRBD2 (6 bases). The V gene's germline CDR1 is WNHNN and CDR2 SYGVQD (reference sequence). CDR3 length equals 14 residues. V lost 4 bases and J lost 1, with 8 bases in between.

This clone was recorded once. The chain joins TRBV19 to TRBJ2-7; a possible D gene is TRBD1 (6 bases). The length of the CDR3 is 14 residues. The V gene lost 7 bases and the J gene lost 1 base, with 14 bases spanning the gap. Germline V CDR1 and CDR2: LNHDA, SQIVND (reference sequence). CDR3 sequence: CASTKTGRSYEQYF. The CDR3 DNA sequence: TGTGCCAGTACTAAGACAGGCCGTTCCTACGAGCAGTACTTC.

This clone was picked up one time. The chain couples TRBV27 to TRBJ2-3; 7 positions match TRBD2. Unmatched junction bases numbered 6, after V lost 1 base and J lost 5 bases. The CDR3 extends over 15 amino acids. The V gene's germline CDR1 is MNHEY and CDR2 SMNVEV (reference sequence). The CDR3 sequence: CASSLLGLRVDTQYF. In DNA form, the CDR3 reads TGTGCCAGCAGTTTATTGGGACTACGGGTAGATACGCAGTATTTT.

On this clone itself: The junction departs from the called germline gene at one end, perhaps through a read error. The chain is built from TRBV7-9 and TRBJ2-3; TRBD2 matches 7 bases. The CDR3 has 16 residues. Germline values: CDR1 SEHNR, CDR2 FQNEAQ (reference sequence). The CDR3 sequence: CSSSLSQRDSTDTQYF. The CDR3 bases are TGTTCCAGCAGCCTATCCCAGCGGGATAGCACAGATACGCAGTATTTT.

CDR3 in DNA: TGCGCCAGCAGCCCGACAGGGAGCGGGAGAGGGGAGACCCAGTACTTC. Amino acids: CASSPTGSGRGETQYF. The chain has TRBV5-1 and TRBJ2-5; a possible D gene is TRBD2 (8 bases). The V gene lost 4 bases and the J gene lost 5 bases, with 21 bases spanning the gap. The germline gives CDR1 SGHRS, CDR2 YFSETQ. The CDR3 has 16 residues.

The gene calls are TRBV11-3 and TRBJ2-1; 10 bases line up with TRBD1. The CDR3 covers 15 residues. The J segment lost 8 bases and the V segment lost 5 bases, leaving 9 bases of the junction unmatched. Germline V gives CDR1 SGHNT, CDR2 YENEEA. DNA for the CDR3: TGTGCCAGCAGCCGCAATGGACAGGGGGTCTATGAGCAGTTCTTC. Translating it yields CASSRNGQGVYEQFF.

V is TRBV4-2 and J is TRBJ1-1; 8 bases are shared with TRBD1. Germline CDR1 and CDR2: LGHNA and YNFKEQ. CDR3 length: 15 amino acids. J gave up 1 base and V 0 bases, and 1 base lay outside the gene matches. The CDR3 DNA sequence: TGTGCCAGCAGCCAAGAAGGGACAGGGAACACTGAAGCTTTCTTT. Translated: CASSQEGTGNTEAFF.

The chain carries TRBV5-6 and TRBJ1-2; D perhaps matches TRBD1 (6 bases). Trimming removed 4 bases from V and 0 bases from J, with 10 bases in between. The CDR3 runs 14 residues. CDR1 SGHDT and CDR2 YYEEEE come from the germline V gene. CDR3 region: CASSLQGPNYGYTF. The CDR3 nucleotides are TGTGCCAGCAGCCTCCAGGGGCCTAACTATGGCTACACCTTC.

This clone showed up just once. This chain links TRBV7-2 with TRBJ1-1; D is unclear. The CDR3 consists of 15 residues. The germline V and J ends were trimmed by 1 base and 6 bases, with 15 bases remaining between them. Germline V gene lookup returns CDR1 SGHTA and CDR2 FQGNSA. This CDR3 is CASSLGGRFSAEAFF. The CDR3, as DNA: TGTGCCAGCAGCTTAGGTGGTCGTTTTAGCGCTGAAGCTTTCTTT.

The chain has TRBV6-1 and TRBJ1-5; D remains unclear. V gave up 7 bases and J gave up 2 bases, with 15 bases separating them. This CDR3 is built from 15 residues. CDR1 is MNHNS, CDR2 SASEGT, per germline. DNA of the CDR3: TGTGCCAGCAACGGTGCTGCAGCGGGCAATCAGCCCCAGCATTTT. Protein product: CASNGAAAGNQPQHF.

This clone occurred once. The gene calls are TRBV13 and TRBJ2-1, with D perhaps TRBD2 (6 bases). Trimming removed 0 bases at V and 4 bases at J, with 22 bases between. The CDR3 is 19 amino acids. From germline, CDR1 is PRHDT and CDR2 FYEKMQ (reference sequence). CDR3 in DNA: TGTGCCAGCAGCTTAGGCTCAGCGGGTTGGGTAAAGGCTTACAATGAGCAGTTCTTC. Its protein product is CASSLGSAGWVKAYNEQFF.

V usage is TRBV29-1 and J usage is TRBJ1-2; D is perhaps TRBD1 (5 bases). The germline gives CDR1 SQVTM, CDR2 ANQGSEA. Trimming stripped 3 bases from V and 8 bases from J, with 10 bases between. The length of the CDR3 is 11 residues. CDR3 protein: CSVDSKGGYTF. The CDR3 DNA is TGCAGCGTTGATTCTAAGGGGGGCTACACCTTC.

The V gene is TRBV5-1, the J gene TRBJ2-3; unclear D gene. Germline assignment: CDR1 SGHRS and CDR2 YFSETQ. V lost 4 bases and J 0 bases, leaving 15 bases between the germline ends. The CDR3 loop spans 16 amino acids. CDR3 loop: CASSPDPRSSTDTQYF. DNA for the CDR3: TGCGCCAGCAGCCCTGATCCAAGGAGTAGCACAGATACGCAGTATTTT. The full variable domain, in which reference TRBV5-1 and TRBJ2-3 provide the parts outside the CDR3, is KAGVTQTPRYLIKTRGQQVTLSCSPISGHRSVSWYQQTPGQGLQFLFEYFSETQRNKGNFPGRFSGRQFSNSRSEMNVSTLELGDSALYLCASSPDPRSSTDTQYFGPGTRLTVL.

V gene TRBV5-8 combines with J gene TRBJ2-5, with no clear D. The tail of the sequence fits TRBJ2-7 better, so the J call may be wrong. Looked up from germline, CDR1 is SGHTS and CDR2 is YDEGEE. The length of the CDR3 is 13 residues. CDR3 nucleotides: TGTGCCAGCAGCTTGGGCATTTCCTACGAGCAGTACTTC. Translated: CASSLGISYEQYF.

The chain employs TRBV2 and TRBJ1-5; D call uncertain. Germline V gene data show CDR1 as SNHLY and CDR2 as FYNNEI. V was clipped by 3 bases and J by 7 bases, with 13 bases between them. The length of the CDR3 is 14 residues. CDR3: CASSDTREDQPQHF. CDR3 coding DNA: TGTGCCAGCAGTGATACCCGGGAGGACCAGCCCCAGCATTTT.

The chain employs TRBV5-6 and TRBJ2-5; D ambiguous. This CDR3 spans 13 amino acids. The germline V gene encodes CDR1 SGHDT and CDR2 YYEEEE. The V end was cut by 0 bases, the J end by 4 bases, with 7 bases between. CDR3: CASSLALRETQYF. The CDR3 DNA follows: TGTGCCAGCAGCTTGGCGCTACGAGAGACCCAGTACTTC.

Here the CDR3 DNA reads TGTGCCAGCAGGATGACAGGTACTGGGGCCAACGTCCTGACTTTC. Translated, it gives CASRMTGTGANVLTF. The V and J genes are TRBV6-5 and TRBJ2-6; possible D gene TRBD1, 6 bases. This CDR3 has 15 amino acids. Germline-derived CDR1 and CDR2 are MNHEY and SVGAGI. Trimming pared 6 bases from V and 2 bases from J, leaving 11 bases between.

The chain links TRBV4-2 to TRBJ1-2; 10 bases match TRBD1. The CDR3 has 14 residues. Germline V CDR1 and CDR2: LGHNA, YNFKEQ. V lost 5 bases and J lost 6; bases outside the gene matches: 6. Here the CDR3 reads CASSDRDRGNGYTF. For the CDR3, the DNA is TGTGCCAGCAGCGACCGGGACAGGGGTAATGGCTACACCTTC.